This paragraph covers one T cell receptor beta chain sequence. The repertoire was sequenced with immunoSEQ multiplex PCR; TCRdb's copy has only in-frame clones and lacks some. Of approximately 110,000 clones in the sample, roughly 84% are singletons; the top ten hold 7.5% to 10%. The germline V and J ends were trimmed by 2 bases and 4 bases, with 8 bases remaining between them. CDR1 MNHNY and CDR2 SVGAGI come from the germline V gene (reference sequence). This CDR3 contains 14 residues. These data come from a study of blood T cell repertoires in COVID-19. Study background: Sources were T cells, B-cell-depleted T cells, or PBMCs; the material itself was cDNA or gDNA.

Sequencing used peripheral blood. This chain joins TRBV6-6 and TRBJ1-4; D not certain. This TCR came from a woman aged 40 to 50 with acute or convalescent COVID-19. In DNA form, the CDR3 reads TGTGCCAGCAGTTACGGGCCTAATAATGAAAAACTGTTTTTT. As protein: CASSYGPNNEKLFF.